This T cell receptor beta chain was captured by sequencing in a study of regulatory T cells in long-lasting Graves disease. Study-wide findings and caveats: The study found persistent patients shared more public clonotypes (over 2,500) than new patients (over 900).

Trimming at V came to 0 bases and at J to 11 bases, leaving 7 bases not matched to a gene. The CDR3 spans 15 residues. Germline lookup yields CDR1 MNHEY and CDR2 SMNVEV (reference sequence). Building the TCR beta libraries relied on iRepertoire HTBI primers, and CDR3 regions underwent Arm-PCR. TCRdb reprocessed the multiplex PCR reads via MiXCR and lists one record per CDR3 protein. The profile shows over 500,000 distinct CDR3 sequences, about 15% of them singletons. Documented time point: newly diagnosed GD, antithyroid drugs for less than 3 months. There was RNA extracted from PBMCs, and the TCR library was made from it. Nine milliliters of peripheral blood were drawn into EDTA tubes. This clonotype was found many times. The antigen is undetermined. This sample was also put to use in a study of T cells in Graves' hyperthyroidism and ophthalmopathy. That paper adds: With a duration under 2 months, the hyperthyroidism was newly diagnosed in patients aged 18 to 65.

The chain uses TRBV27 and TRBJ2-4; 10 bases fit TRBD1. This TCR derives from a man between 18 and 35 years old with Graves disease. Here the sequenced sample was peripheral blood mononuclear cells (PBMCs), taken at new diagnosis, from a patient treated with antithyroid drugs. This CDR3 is CASSLSGTGDPVQYF. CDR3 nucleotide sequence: TGTGCCAGCAGTTTATCGGGGACAGGGGACCCCGTTCAGTACTTC.